This entry features one T cell receptor (beta chain) sequence. The CDR3 is 15 amino acids. Germline V gene sequence: CDR1 LNHDA, CDR2 SQIVND (reference sequence). Trimming left V 3 bases short and J 0 bases short, with 11 bases between. The sample originates from a study of T cell changes during pregnancy in multiple sclerosis. The assay was immunoSEQ multiplex PCR, and TCRdb's table has in-frame clones only and misses some. The profile shows 35,000 to 45,000 clones, 93% of them singletons. This rearrangement joins TRBV19 to TRBJ1-1; D may be TRBD1 (6 bases). The TCR comes from a female donor with multiple sclerosis, enrolled in a pregnancy study. Source: CD4+ T cells from peripheral blood mononuclear cells, taken in the first trimester of pregnancy. CDR3 in DNA: TGTGCCAGTAGTATGATGGGGGCAATGAACACTGAAGCTTTCTTT. Protein sequence: CASSMMGAMNTEAFF. Complete variable domain (other parts from reference TRBV19 and TRBJ1-1): DGGITQSPKYLFRKEGQNVTLSCEQNLNHDAMYWYRQDPGQGLRLIYYSQIVNDFQKGDIAEGYSVSREKKESFPLTVTSAQKNPTAFYLCASSMMGAMNTEAFFGQGTRLTVV.